This TCR beta chain was captured in a study of blood T cell repertoires in COVID-19 (dated by TCRdb to 2018 to 2020). With respect to the entire study: Samples from collaborators originated in the United States, Italy and Spain and spanned both the acute and convalescent phases of COVID-19. The prospective study material was composed of cDNA or gDNA derived from T cells, B-cell-depleted T cells, or PBMCs. HLA class I and class II types, where available, came from metadata supplied by the sample provider rather than from assay-based typing. Subjects who had been exposed to COVID-19, were actively infected with it, or had recovered from it provided the deeply sampled blood TCRbeta repertoires that made up the dataset. The repertoires were made available in a free public database intended to serve as a resource for research on the immune response to SARS-CoV-2. Samples came from the ongoing ImmuneRACE study (first 160 participants) plus 1,254 subjects from 6 global collaborators. A de-identified subject ID, COVID-19 status, age in years and sex were almost always included in the sample metadata. General findings and caveats noted by the study authors: Clinical and demographic metadata were provided uncurated, with the amount varying by source and participant.

With regard to this clone: Its antigen is currently not known. No clone much larger than this one lies a single base away; base qualities are absent.

V is cut by 6 bases and J by 5 bases, and the space between the germline ends is 15 bases. The CDR3 covers 14 residues, taking in both the cysteine and the phenylalanine. Only the CDR3 DNA is retained, 42 bases long and in frame from the first base. The germline V gene specifies MNHEY as CDR1 and SVGAGI as CDR2. Enrolling through a virtual design, the prospective study's participants ranged in age from roughly 18 to 89 years and lived across roughly 24 United States geographic areas. Cohort assignment in the prospective study relied on participant-reported clinical history from a screening survey and a study questionnaire. ImmuneRACE Cohort 3 recovered participants were defined by two consecutive negative NP/OP PCR tests, healthcare professional clearance, or symptom resolution. In the prospective study, mobile phlebotomists collected whole blood, serum and a nasopharyngeal or oropharyngeal swab from each participant. Prospective study participants could optionally give additional blood draws and questionnaires over an approximately two-month period. Prospective study blood samples were shipped either frozen or at room temperature before DNA extraction.

TCRbeta CDR3 regions were amplified from genomic DNA by means of the immunoSEQ Assay, a bias-controlled multiplex PCR. From the authors' description of their analysis: The number of nucleated cells in each sample was estimated from the amplification of reference gene primers within the assay. Sequence reads were collapsed and filtered to measure the absolute abundance of every unique TCRbeta CDR3 rearrangement. For each sample, productive Simpson clonality was calculated as the square root of Simpson's diversity index over productive rearrangements. As stored in TCRdb, this immuneACCESS dataset retains in-frame rearrangements with V and J assigned. A fraction of the clones does not appear; measured against another copy, unresolved V genes explain less than half of the discrepancy, and the remainder lacks a known reason. V and J calls and clone size are copied from that table; D and trimming were computed from the DNA. This sample lists some 200,000 clones; about four fifths were detected once. The ten largest clones take up roughly 10% of the sample.

Sequencing used PBMCs or T cells enriched from blood (not recorded which). The clonotype comes from a man aged 40-50 years who had recovered from COVID-19. This chain is built from TRBV6-5 and TRBJ2-3; no confident D gene assignment can be made. At the DNA level, the sequence is TGTGCCAGCAGAAGTAGCTTCTCCCAAGATACGCAGTATTTT. This sequence encodes CASRSSFSQDTQYF.